This TCR beta chain was retrieved from a study of B cell selection in AIRE deficiency. As regards this clone: The antigen is unknown.

The sorted conventional CD4 T cells were gated as CD4+CD127+. Study-level points and caveats: Shared Treg sequences had shorter CDR3s, biased toward rearrangements with few non-templated insertions.

Generated by immunoSEQ multiplex PCR, the TCRdb table keeps only in-frame clones and is missing some. This table holds 22,000 or so clones, roughly 97% found once. The receptor was isolated from a human donor with AIRE deficiency. Sequencing was done on a sample of conventional CD4+ T cells sorted from PBMCs.

The CDR3 here is CASSHYTPLAGNTIYF. CDR3 in DNA: TGTGCCAGCAGCCATTATACCCCATTGGCCGGAAACACCATATATTTT. The chain recombines TRBV14 with TRBJ1-3; D remains ambiguous. The CDR3 is 16 residues long. With 3 bases removed from V and 4 bases from J, the gap between germline ends came to 16 bases. CDR1 SGHDN and CDR2 FVKESK come from the germline V gene.